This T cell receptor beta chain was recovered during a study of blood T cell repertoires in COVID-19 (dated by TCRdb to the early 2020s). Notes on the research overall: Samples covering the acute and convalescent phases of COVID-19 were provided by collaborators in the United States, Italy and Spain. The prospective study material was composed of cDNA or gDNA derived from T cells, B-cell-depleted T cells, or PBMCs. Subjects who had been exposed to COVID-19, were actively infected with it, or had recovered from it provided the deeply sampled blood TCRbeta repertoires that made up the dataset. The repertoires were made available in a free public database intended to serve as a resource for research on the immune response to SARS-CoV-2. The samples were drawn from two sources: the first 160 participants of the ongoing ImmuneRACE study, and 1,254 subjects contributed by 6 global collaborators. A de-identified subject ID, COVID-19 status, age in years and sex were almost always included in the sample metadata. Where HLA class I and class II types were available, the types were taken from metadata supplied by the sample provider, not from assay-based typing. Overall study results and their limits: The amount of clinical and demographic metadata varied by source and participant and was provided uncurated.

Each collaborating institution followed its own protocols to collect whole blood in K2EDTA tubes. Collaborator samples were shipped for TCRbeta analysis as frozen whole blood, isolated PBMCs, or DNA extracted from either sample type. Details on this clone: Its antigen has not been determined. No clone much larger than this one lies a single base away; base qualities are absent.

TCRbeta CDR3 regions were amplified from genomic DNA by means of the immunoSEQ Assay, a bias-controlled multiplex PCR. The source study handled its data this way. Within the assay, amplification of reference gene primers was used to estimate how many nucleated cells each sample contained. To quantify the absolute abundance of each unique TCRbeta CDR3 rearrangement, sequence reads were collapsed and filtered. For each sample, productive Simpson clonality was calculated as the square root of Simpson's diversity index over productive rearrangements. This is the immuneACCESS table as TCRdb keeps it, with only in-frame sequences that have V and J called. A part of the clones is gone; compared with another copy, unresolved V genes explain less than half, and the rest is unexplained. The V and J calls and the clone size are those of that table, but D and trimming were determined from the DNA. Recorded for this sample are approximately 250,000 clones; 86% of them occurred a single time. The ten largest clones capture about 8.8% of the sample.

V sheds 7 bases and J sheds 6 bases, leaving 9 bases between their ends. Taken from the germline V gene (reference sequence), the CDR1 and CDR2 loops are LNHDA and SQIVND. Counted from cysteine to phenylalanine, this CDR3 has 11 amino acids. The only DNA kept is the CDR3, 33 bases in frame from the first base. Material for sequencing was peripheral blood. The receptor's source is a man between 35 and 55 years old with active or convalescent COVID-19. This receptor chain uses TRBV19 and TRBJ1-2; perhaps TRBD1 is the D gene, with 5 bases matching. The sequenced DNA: TGTGCCAGTATAGCAGGGAATGGCTACACCTTC. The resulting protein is CASIAGNGYTF.